This TCR beta chain was sequenced in a study of early T cells in non-severe SARS-CoV-2 infection. In the study overall: The input, bulk RNA from unsorted whole blood, was sequenced, and chains were unpaired.

Molecules of cDNA were individually given unique molecular identifiers that were attached to them. Via MiXCR, TCRdb re-called the 5' RACE reads, giving one row per CDR3 protein. The data contain fewer than 65,000 distinct CDR3 sequences, roughly 8.7% of them singletons. This clonotype was detected many times. The starting material was whole blood, obtained at baseline. This TCR came from an adult who was a healthcare worker with PCR-confirmed SARS-CoV-2 infection or an uninfected control (not recorded which).

DNA for the CDR3: TGCGCCAGCAGCTGGGACAGACGTAGCACCGGGGAGCTGTTTTTT. It codes for CASSWDRRSTGELFF. This chain joins TRBV5-1 and TRBJ2-2; 7 nucleotides align to TRBD1. Germline V lookup: CDR1 SGHRS, CDR2 YFSETQ. The CDR3 consists of 15 residues. The V gene end was trimmed by 3 bases and the J gene end by 4 bases; junction bases not matched to a gene: 6.